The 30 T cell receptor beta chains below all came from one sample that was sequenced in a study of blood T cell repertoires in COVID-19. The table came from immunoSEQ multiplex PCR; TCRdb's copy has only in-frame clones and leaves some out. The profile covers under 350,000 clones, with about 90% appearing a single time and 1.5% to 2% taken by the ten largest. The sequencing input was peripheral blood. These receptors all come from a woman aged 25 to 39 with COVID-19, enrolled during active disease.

The CDR3 protein is CASRGAEKLFF. For the CDR3, the DNA is TGCGCCAGCAGGGGGGCGGAAAAACTGTTTTTT. The rearrangement uses TRBV5-1 and TRBJ1-4; D perhaps matches TRBD1 (6 bases). The CDR3 has 11 residues. Germline CDR1 and CDR2: SGHRS and YFSETQ. The ends were cut back, 5 bases at V and 8 bases at J, with 7 bases in the middle.

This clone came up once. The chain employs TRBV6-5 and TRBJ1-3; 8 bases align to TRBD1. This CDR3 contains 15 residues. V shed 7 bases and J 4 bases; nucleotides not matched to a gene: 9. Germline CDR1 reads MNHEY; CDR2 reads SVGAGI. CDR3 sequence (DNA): TGTGCCAGCAATTCCGGACAGGGTGGAGGAAACACCATATATTTT. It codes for CASNSGQGGGNTIYF.

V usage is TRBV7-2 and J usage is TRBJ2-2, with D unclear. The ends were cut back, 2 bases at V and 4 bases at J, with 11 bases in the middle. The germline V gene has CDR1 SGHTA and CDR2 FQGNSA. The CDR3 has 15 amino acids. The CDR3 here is CASSLRRGGTGELFF. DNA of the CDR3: TGTGCCAGCAGCTTACGCAGAGGCGGCACCGGGGAGCTGTTTTTT.

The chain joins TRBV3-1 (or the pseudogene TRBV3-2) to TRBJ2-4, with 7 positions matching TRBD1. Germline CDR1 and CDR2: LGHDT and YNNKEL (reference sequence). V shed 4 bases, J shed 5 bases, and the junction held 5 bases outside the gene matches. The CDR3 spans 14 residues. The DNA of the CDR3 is TGTGCCAGCAGCCGAGGGGGCCTGGAAAACATTCAGTACTTC. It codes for CASSRGGLENIQYF.

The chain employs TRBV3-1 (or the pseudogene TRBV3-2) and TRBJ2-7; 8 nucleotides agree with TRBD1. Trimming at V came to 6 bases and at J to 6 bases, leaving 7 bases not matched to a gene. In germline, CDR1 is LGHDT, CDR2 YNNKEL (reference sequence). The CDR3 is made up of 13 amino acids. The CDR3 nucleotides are TGTGCCAGCAGTTCAGGGGGCTTTAGCGAGCAGTACTTC. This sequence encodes CASSSGGFSEQYF.

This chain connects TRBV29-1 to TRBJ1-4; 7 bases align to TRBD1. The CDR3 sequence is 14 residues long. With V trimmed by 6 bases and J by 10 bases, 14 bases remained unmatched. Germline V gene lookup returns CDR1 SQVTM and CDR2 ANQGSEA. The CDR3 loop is CSVEGAGGSRKLFF. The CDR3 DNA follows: TGCAGCGTGGAGGGGGCAGGCGGTTCGCGAAAACTGTTTTTT.

CDR3: CASSGTGGSDTEAFF. In DNA, the CDR3 is TGTGCCAGCAGCGGGACAGGGGGCTCGGACACTGAAGCTTTCTTT. This sequence joins TRBV9 and TRBJ1-1, with 11 bases identical to TRBD1. After removal of 3 bases from V and 3 bases from J, the junction contained 4 bases not matched to a gene. This CDR3 is 15 amino acids long. The V gene's germline CDR1 is SGDLS and CDR2 YYNGEE. Variable domain in full (rest from reference TRBV9 and TRBJ1-1): DSGVTQTPKHLITATGQRVTLRCSPRSGDLSVYWYQQSLDQGLQFLIQYYNGEERAKGNILERFSAQQFPDLHSELNLSSLELGDSALYFCASSGTGGSDTEAFFGQGTRLTVV.

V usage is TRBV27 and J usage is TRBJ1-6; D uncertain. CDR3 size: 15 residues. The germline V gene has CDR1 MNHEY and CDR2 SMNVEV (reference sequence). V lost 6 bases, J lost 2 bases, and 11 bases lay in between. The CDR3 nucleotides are TGTGCCAGCAGCGAGAGGAATCCCTATAATTCACCCCTCCACTTT. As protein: CASSERNPYNSPLHF.

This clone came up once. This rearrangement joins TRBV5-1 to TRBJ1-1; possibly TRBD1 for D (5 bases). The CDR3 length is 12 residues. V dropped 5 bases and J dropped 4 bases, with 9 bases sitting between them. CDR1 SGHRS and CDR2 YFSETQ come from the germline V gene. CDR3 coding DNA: TGCGCCAGCAGACTCGGGGGCACTGAAGCTTTCTTT. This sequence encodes CASRLGGTEAFF.

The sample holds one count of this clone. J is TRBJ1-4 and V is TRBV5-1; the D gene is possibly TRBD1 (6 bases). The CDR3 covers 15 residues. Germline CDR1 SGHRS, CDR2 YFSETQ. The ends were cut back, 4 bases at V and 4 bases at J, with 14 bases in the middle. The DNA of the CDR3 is TGCGCCAGCAGCCTAACCGGGACAAATAATGAAAAACTGTTTTTT. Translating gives CASSLTGTNNEKLFF.

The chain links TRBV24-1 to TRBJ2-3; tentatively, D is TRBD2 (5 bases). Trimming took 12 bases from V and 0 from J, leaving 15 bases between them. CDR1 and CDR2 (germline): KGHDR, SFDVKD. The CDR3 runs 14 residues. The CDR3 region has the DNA TGTGCCCCGTCCCCGGGGATAAGCACAGATACGCAGTATTTT. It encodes CAPSPGISTDTQYF.

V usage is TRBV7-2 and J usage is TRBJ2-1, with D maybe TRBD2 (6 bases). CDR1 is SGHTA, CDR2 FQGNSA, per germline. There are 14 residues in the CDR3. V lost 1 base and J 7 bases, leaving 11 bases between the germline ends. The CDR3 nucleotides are TGTGCCAGCAGCTTAGGGGGAGGCTGGAATGAGCAGTTCTTC. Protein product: CASSLGGGWNEQFF. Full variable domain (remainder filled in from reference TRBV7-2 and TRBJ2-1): GAGVSQSPSNKVTEKGKDVELRCDPISGHTALYWYRQSLGQGLEFLIYFQGNSAPDKSGLPSDRFSAERTGGSVSTLTIQRTQQEDSAVYLCASSLGGGWNEQFFGPGTRLTVL.

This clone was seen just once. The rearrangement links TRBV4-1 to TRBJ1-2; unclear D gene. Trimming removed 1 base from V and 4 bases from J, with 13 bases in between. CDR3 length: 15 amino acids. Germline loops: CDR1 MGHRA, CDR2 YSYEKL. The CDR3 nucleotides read TGCGCCAGCAGCCAAGGGGCCAGATTACGCTATGGCTACACCTTC. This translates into CASSQGARLRYGYTF.

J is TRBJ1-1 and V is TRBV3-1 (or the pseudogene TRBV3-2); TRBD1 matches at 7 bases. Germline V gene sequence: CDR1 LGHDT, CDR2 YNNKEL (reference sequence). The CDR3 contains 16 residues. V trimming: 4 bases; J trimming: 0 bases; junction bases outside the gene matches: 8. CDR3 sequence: CASSPQGSSMNTEAFF. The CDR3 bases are TGTGCCAGCAGCCCACAGGGGAGCTCAATGAACACTGAAGCTTTCTTT.

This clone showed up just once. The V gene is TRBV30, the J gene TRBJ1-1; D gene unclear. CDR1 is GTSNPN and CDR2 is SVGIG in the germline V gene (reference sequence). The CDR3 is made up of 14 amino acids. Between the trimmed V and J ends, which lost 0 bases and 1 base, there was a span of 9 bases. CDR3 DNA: TGTGCCTGGAGTGTACGAAACAAGAACACTGAAGCTTTCTTT. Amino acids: CAWSVRNKNTEAFF.

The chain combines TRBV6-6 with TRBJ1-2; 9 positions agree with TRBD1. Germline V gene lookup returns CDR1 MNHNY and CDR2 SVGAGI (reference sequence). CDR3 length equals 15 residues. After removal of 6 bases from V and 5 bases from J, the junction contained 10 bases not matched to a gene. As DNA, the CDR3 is TGTGCCAGCAGCCACCCGGACAGGGGAGGATATGGCTACACCTTC. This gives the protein CASSHPDRGGYGYTF.

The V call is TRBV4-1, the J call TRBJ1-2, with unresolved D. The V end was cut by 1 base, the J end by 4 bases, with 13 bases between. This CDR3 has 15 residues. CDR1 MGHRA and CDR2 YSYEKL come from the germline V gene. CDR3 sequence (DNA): TGCGCCAGCAGCCAAGTCTGGGCAGATCCCTATGGCTACACCTTC. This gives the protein CASSQVWADPYGYTF.

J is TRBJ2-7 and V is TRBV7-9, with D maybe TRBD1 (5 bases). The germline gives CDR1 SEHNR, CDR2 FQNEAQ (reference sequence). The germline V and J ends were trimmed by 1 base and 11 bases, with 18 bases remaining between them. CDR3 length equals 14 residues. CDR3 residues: CASSLEGPLMAKYF. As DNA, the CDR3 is TGTGCCAGCAGCTTAGAGGGGCCCTTGATGGCGAAGTACTTC. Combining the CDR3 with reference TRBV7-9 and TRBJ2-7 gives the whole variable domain DTGVSQNPRHKITKRGQNVTFRCDPISEHNRLYWYRQTLGQGPEFLTYFQNEAQLEKSRLLSDRFSAERPKGSFSTLEIQRTEQGDSAMYLCASSLEGPLMAKYFGPGTRLTVT.

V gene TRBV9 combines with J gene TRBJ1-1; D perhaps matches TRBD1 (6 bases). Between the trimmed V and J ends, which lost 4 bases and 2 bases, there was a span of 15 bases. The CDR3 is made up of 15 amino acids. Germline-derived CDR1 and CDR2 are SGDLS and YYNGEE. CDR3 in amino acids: CASSPRAQGNTEAFF. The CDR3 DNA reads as TGTGCCAGCAGCCCGAGAGCACAGGGAAACACTGAAGCTTTCTTT.

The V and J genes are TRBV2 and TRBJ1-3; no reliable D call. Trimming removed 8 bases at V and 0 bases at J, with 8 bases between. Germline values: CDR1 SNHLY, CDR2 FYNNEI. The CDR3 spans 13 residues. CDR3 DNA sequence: TGTGCCAGCTCGTCTAGCTCTGGAAACACCATATATTTT. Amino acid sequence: CASSSSSGNTIYF.

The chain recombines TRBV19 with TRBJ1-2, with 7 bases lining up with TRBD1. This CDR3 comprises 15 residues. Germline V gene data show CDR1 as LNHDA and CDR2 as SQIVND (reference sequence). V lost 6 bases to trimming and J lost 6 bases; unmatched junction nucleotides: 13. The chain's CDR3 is CASRPQGVLIHGYTF. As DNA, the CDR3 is TGTGCCAGTAGGCCTCAGGGGGTACTCATTCATGGCTACACCTTC.

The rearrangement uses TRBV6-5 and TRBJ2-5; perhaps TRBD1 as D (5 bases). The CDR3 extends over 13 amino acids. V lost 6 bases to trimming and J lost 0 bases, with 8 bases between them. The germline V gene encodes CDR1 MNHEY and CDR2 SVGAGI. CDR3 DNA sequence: TGTGCCAGCAGACAGGAGTACCAAGAGACCCAGTACTTC. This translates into CASRQEYQETQYF.

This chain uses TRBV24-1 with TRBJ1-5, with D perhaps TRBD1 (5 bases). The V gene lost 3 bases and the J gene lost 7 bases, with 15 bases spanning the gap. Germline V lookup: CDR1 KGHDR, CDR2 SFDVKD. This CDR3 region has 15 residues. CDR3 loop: CATSDPTGPGQPQHF. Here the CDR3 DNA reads TGTGCCACCAGTGATCCTACAGGCCCTGGGCAGCCCCAGCATTTT.

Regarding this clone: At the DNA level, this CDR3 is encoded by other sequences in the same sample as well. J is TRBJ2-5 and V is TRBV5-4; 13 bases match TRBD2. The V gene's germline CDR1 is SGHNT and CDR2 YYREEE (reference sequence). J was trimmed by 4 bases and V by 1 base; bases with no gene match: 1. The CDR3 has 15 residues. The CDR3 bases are TGTGCCAGCAGCTTGAGGACTAGCGGGGGAGAGACCCAGTACTTC. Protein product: CASSLRTSGGETQYF.

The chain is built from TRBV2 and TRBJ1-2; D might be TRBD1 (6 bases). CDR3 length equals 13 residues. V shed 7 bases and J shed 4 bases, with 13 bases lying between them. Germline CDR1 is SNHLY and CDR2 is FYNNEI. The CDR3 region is CASTLQGRYGYTF. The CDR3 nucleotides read TGTGCCAGCACATTACAGGGCCGCTATGGCTACACCTTC.

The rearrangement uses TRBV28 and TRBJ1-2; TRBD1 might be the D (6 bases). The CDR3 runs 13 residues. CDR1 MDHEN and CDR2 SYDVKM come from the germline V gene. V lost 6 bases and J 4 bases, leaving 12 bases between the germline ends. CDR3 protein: CASSRRGAYGYTF. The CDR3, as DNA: TGTGCCAGCAGCCGACGGGGGGCCTATGGCTACACCTTC.

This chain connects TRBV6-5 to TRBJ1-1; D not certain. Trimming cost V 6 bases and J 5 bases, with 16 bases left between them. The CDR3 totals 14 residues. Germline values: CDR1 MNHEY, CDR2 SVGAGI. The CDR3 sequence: CASRTQPGATEAFF. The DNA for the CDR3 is TGTGCCAGCAGGACTCAACCGGGTGCTACTGAAGCTTTCTTT.

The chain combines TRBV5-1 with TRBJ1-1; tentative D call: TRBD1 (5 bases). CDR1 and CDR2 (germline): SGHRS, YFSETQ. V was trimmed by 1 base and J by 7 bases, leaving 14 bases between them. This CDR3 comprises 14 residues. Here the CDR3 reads CASSLPGFDGEAFF. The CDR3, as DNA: TGCGCCAGCAGCTTGCCAGGGTTCGATGGTGAAGCTTTCTTT.

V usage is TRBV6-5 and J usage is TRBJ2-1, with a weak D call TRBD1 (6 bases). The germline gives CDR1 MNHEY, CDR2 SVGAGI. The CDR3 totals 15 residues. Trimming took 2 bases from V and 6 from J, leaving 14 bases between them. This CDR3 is CASSYGQGTVNEQFF. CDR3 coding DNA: TGTGCCAGCAGTTACGGCCAGGGGACCGTCAATGAGCAGTTCTTC.

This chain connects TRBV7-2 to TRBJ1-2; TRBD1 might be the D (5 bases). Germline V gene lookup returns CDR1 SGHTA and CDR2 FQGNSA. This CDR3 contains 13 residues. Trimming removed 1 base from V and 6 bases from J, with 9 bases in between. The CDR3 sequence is CASSLDRLDGYTF. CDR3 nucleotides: TGTGCCAGCAGCTTAGACAGGCTCGATGGCTACACCTTC.